The present T cell receptor (beta chain) was sequenced within a study of OX40 agonist ivuxolimab in advanced cancers. Across the study: Dose-escalation patients had hepatocellular carcinoma, melanoma, renal cell or head and neck cancer.

Worth noting for this clone: Antigen specificity is unknown.

Clones were read by immunoSEQ multiplex PCR, and TCRdb kept only the in-frame ones, dropping some. The sample holds 60,000 or so clones; about 83% are singletons and the top ten take around 30%. Germline lookup yields CDR1 KGHSH and CDR2 LQKENI. This CDR3 contains 13 residues. The V gene lost 2 bases and the J gene lost 2 bases, with 7 bases spanning the gap. Points from the study as a whole: Nonresponders, in some cases, also had low normalized T-cell clonal expansion.

The J gene is TRBJ2-7, the V gene TRBV18; D remains unclear. The clonotype was recovered from an adult with an advanced solid tumor such as melanoma, head and neck, liver or kidney cancer. The sample consisted of CD4+ or CD8+ T cells sorted from blood, taken in a trial of the OX40 agonist ivuxolimab. DNA for the CDR3: TGTGCCAGCTCACCAGCGGAGACCTACGAGCAGTACTTC. It is translated as CASSPAETYEQYF. The full variable domain, rest sourced from reference TRBV18 and TRBJ2-7, is NAGVMQNPRHLVRRRGQEARLRCSPMKGHSHVYWYRQLPEEGLKFMVYLQKENIIDESGMPKERFSAEFPKEGPSILRIQQVVRGDSAAYFCASSPAETYEQYFGPGTRLTVT.